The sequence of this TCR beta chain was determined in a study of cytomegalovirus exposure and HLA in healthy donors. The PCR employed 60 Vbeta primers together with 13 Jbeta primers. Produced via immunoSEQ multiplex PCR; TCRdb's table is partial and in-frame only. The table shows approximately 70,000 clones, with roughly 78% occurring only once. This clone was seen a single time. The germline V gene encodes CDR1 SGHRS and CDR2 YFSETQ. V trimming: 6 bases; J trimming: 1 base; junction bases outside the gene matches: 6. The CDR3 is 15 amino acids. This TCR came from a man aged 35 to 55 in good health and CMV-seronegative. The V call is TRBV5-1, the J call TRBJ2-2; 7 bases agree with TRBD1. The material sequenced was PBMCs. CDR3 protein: CASTLGQLNTGELFF. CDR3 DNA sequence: TGCGCCAGCACGCTGGGACAGTTGAACACCGGGGAGCTGTTTTTT.